The rows below give T cell receptor beta chains drawn from one sample of a study of shared clonotypes between healthy human individuals. Some clones are missing from TCRdb's copy, which holds only in-frame ones; the method was immunoSEQ multiplex PCR. The table lists millions of clones, roughly 95% of them singletons. Sequencing was done on a sample of naive CD4+ T cells sorted from blood. All receptors come from a man younger than 30 in good health. Both conserved end residues are part of each CDR3. The D gene is left open where the match is weak. Size values are once, few and many counts, or a class for expanded clones, and some rows have none.

V: TRBV30
J: TRBJ2-2
size: once
D: -
CDR3: CAWSGELTGELFF
DNA: TGTGCCTGGAGTGGCGAGCTCACCGGGGAGCTGTTTTTT

V: TRBV29-1
J: TRBJ1-4
size: -
D: -
CDR3: CSAGASTGEKLFF
DNA: TGCAGCGCCGGGGCCTCTACGGGTGAAAAACTGTTTTTT

V: TRBV6-6
J: TRBJ2-1
size: -
D: -
CDR3: CASSRADWENEQFF
DNA: TGTGCCAGCAGTAGGGCGGATTGGGAAAATGAGCAGTTCTTC

V: TRBV28
J: TRBJ2-2
size: -
D: TRBD1
CDR3: CVTVGGQANTGELFF
DNA: TGTGTCACCGTGGGGGGACAGGCGAACACCGGGGAGCTGTTTTTT

V: TRBV7-2
J: TRBJ2-2
size: -
D: -
CDR3: CASSLMLSTGELFF
DNA: TGTGCCAGCAGCTTAATGCTGTCCACCGGGGAGCTGTTTTTT

V: TRBV5-1
J: TRBJ2-3
size: -
D: -
CDR3: CASSATPDSVPDTQYF
DNA: TGCGCCAGCAGCGCAACACCGGACAGTGTCCCAGATACGCAGTATTTT

V: TRBV7-6
J: TRBJ1-1
size: -
D: -
CDR3: CASSENPLTTEAFF
DNA: TGTGCCAGCAGCGAAAACCCCTTGACCACTGAAGCTTTCTTT

V: TRBV7-2
J: TRBJ1-5
size: -
D: -
CDR3: CASSLVMGSNQPQHF
DNA: TGTGCCAGCAGCTTAGTCATGGGGAGCAATCAGCCCCAGCATTTT

V: TRBV30
J: TRBJ1-6
size: -
D: -
CDR3: CAWSVQSNSPLHF
DNA: TGTGCCTGGAGTGTACAGTCGAATTCACCCCTCCACTTT

V: TRBV7-9
J: TRBJ1-1
size: once
D: TRBD1
CDR3: CASSLRQGGVIMNTEAFF
DNA: TGTGCCAGCAGCCTACGACAGGGGGGAGTTATTATGAACACTGAAGCTTTCTTT

V: TRBV27
J: TRBJ2-7
size: -
D: TRBD1
CDR3: CASSSGTGGSEQYF
DNA: TGTGCCAGCAGTTCCGGGACAGGGGGCTCCGAGCAGTACTTC

V: TRBV11-2
J: TRBJ1-4
size: -
D: -
CDR3: CASSLPPDEKLFF
DNA: TGTGCCAGCAGCTTACCCCCTGATGAAAAACTGTTTTTT

V: TRBV9
J: TRBJ2-2
size: -
D: -
CDR3: CASSVVGQNTGELFF
DNA: TGTGCCAGCAGCGTAGTGGGGCAAAACACCGGGGAGCTGTTTTTT

V: TRBV5-8
J: TRBJ2-3
size: -
D: -
CDR3: CASSLVVSSTDTQYF
DNA: TGTGCCAGCAGCTTGGTCGTCTCTAGCACAGATACGCAGTATTTT

V: TRBV29-1
J: TRBJ2-7
size: -
D: -
CDR3: CSVGRGDSYEQYF
DNA: TGCAGCGTGGGAAGGGGGGACTCCTACGAGCAGTACTTC

V: TRBV10-3
J: TRBJ2-3
size: -
D: -
CDR3: CAISDMGVDTQYF
DNA: TGTGCCATCAGTGACATGGGGGTAGATACGCAGTATTTT

V: TRBV11-2
J: TRBJ1-4
size: -
D: -
CDR3: CASSLPSGTVREKLFF
DNA: TGTGCCAGCAGCTTACCATCCGGGACGGTTAGAGAAAAACTGTTTTTT

V: TRBV5-1
J: TRBJ2-5
size: -
D: -
CDR3: CASSLVQGRETQYF
DNA: TGCGCCAGCAGCTTGGTACAGGGGAGGGAGACCCAGTACTTC

V: TRBV10-1
J: TRBJ2-7
size: once
D: -
CDR3: CASRPLGASFYEQYF
DNA: TGCGCCAGCAGGCCCCTAGGGGCCTCGTTCTACGAGCAGTACTTC

V: TRBV9
J: TRBJ2-1
size: -
D: -
CDR3: CASSVDLNNEQFF
DNA: TGTGCCAGCAGCGTAGATCTTAACAATGAGCAGTTCTTC

V: TRBV6-1
J: TRBJ1-1
size: -
D: TRBD1
CDR3: CASNPGQRGTEAFF
DNA: TGTGCCAGCAACCCGGGACAGAGAGGAACTGAAGCTTTCTTT

V: TRBV11-1
J: TRBJ2-3
size: -
D: -
CDR3: CASSLGTASTDTQYF
DNA: TGTGCCAGCAGCTTGGGAACAGCGAGTACAGATACGCAGTATTTT

V: TRBV5-8
J: TRBJ2-5
size: once
D: TRBD1
CDR3: CASSLTGTGKGETQYF
DNA: TGTGCCAGCAGCTTGACCGGGACAGGGAAGGGAGAGACCCAGTACTTC

V: TRBV7-9
J: TRBJ2-1
size: once
D: -
CDR3: CASSLRGENEQFF
DNA: TGTGCCAGCAGCCTTAGAGGGGAGAATGAGCAGTTCTTC

V: TRBV10-3
J: TRBJ2-5
size: -
D: -
CDR3: CAISESRVQTQYF
DNA: TGTGCCATCAGTGAGTCCCGGGTCCAGACCCAGTACTTC

V: TRBV2
J: TRBJ2-7
size: -
D: TRBD1
CDR3: CASSLGQAIYEQYF
DNA: TGTGCCAGCAGCCTCGGACAGGCGATCTACGAGCAGTACTTC

V: TRBV12-5
J: TRBJ1-1
size: -
D: -
CDR3: CASGLHTLNTEAFF
DNA: TGTGCTAGTGGTTTGCACACCTTGAACACTGAAGCTTTCTTT

V: TRBV10-3
J: TRBJ2-7
size: -
D: TRBD1
CDR3: CAISGGTVSYEQYF
DNA: TGTGCCATCAGTGGGGGGACAGTCTCCTACGAGCAGTACTTC

V: TRBV2
J: TRBJ1-5
size: -
D: -
CDR3: CASSPIMGSNQPQHF
DNA: TGTGCCAGCAGTCCGATCATGGGTAGCAATCAGCCCCAGCATTTT

V: TRBV11-3
J: TRBJ1-6
size: once
D: -
CDR3: CALKARRDLYNSPLHF
DNA: TGTGCCCTAAAGGCGAGGCGGGACCTCTATAATTCACCCCTCCACTTT

V: TRBV5-4
J: TRBJ2-7
size: -
D: -
CDR3: CASSLGRSGGYEQYF
DNA: TGTGCCAGCAGCTTGGGTCGTAGCGGAGGCTACGAGCAGTACTTC

V: TRBV6-6
J: TRBJ2-2
size: -
D: -
CDR3: CASSYSAGGTGELFF
DNA: TGTGCCAGCAGTTATTCCGCAGGTGGTACCGGGGAGCTGTTTTTT

V: TRBV6-1
J: TRBJ1-5
size: -
D: -
CDR3: CASSEALAGRLGYSNQPQHF
DNA: TGTGCCAGCAGTGAAGCGCTAGCAGGGAGGTTGGGGTATAGCAATCAGCCCCAGCATTTT

V: TRBV5-1
J: TRBJ1-6
size: -
D: TRBD1
CDR3: CASSLGDSPNSPLHF
DNA: TGCGCCAGCAGCTTGGGGGACAGTCCTAATTCACCCCTCCACTTT

V: TRBV6-5
J: TRBJ1-1
size: -
D: -
CDR3: CASSYNGRGWNEAFF
DNA: TGTGCCAGCAGTTACAATGGTAGGGGATGGAATGAAGCTTTCTTT

V: TRBV6-6
J: TRBJ1-6
size: -
D: TRBD1
CDR3: CASSYRDRAWSPLHF
DNA: TGTGCCAGCAGTTACCGGGACAGGGCTTGGTCACCCCTCCACTTT

V: TRBV7-2
J: TRBJ2-7
size: -
D: TRBD1
CDR3: CASSLGTGPYEQYF
DNA: TGTGCCAGCAGCTTAGGGACAGGGCCCTACGAGCAGTACTTC

V: TRBV7-9
J: TRBJ1-2
size: -
D: -
CDR3: CASSYVAEDYGYTF
DNA: TGTGCCAGCAGCTATGTTGCGGAGGATTATGGCTACACCTTC

V: TRBV7-9
J: TRBJ1-3
size: -
D: -
CDR3: CASSLQTGPGNTIYF
DNA: TGTGCCAGCAGCCTCCAAACGGGTCCTGGAAACACCATATATTTT

V: TRBV18
J: TRBJ2-4
size: -
D: -
CDR3: CASSPPNPTGHQNIQYF
DNA: TGTGCCAGCTCACCACCTAATCCGACAGGCCACCAAAACATTCAGTACTTC

V: TRBV6-1
J: TRBJ2-7
size: -
D: -
CDR3: CASSEGRGTYEQYF
DNA: TGTGCCAGCAGTGAGGGGCGGGGTACCTACGAGCAGTACTTC

V: TRBV6-1
J: TRBJ2-7
size: -
D: TRBD1
CDR3: CASSEAGTGIYEQYF
DNA: TGTGCCAGCAGTGAAGCAGGGACAGGGATATACGAGCAGTACTTC

V: TRBV7-6
J: TRBJ1-2
size: -
D: -
CDR3: CASSLGAAWDGYTF
DNA: TGTGCCAGCAGCTTAGGGGCAGCCTGGGATGGCTACACCTTC

V: TRBV5-1
J: TRBJ2-7
size: -
D: -
CDR3: CASSAGGAISYEQYF
DNA: TGCGCCAGCTCAGCTGGGGGGGCTATCTCCTACGAGCAGTACTTC

V: TRBV15
J: TRBJ1-1
size: -
D: -
CDR3: CATSPGLNTEAFF
DNA: TGTGCCACCAGCCCAGGGTTGAACACTGAAGCTTTCTTT

V: TRBV5-1
J: TRBJ2-5
size: -
D: TRBD1
CDR3: CASSPGQALGETQYF
DNA: TGCGCCAGCAGCCCCGGACAGGCATTGGGTGAGACCCAGTACTTC

V: TRBV6-5
J: TRBJ1-6
size: -
D: TRBD1
CDR3: CASRRGQEGSPLHF
DNA: TGTGCCAGCAGGAGAGGACAGGAGGGTTCACCCCTCCACTTT

V: TRBV4-3
J: TRBJ2-3
size: -
D: -
CDR3: CASSQEVGTDTQYF
DNA: TGCGCCAGCAGCCAAGAAGTGGGCACAGATACGCAGTATTTT

V: TRBV7-9
J: TRBJ1-4
size: -
D: -
CDR3: CASSLPQGPLRLFF
DNA: TGTGCCAGCAGCTTACCCCAAGGCCCCCTGAGACTGTTTTTT

V: TRBV30
J: TRBJ1-5
size: once
D: -
CDR3: CAWSPRVHQPQHF
DNA: TGTGCCTGGAGTCCCAGGGTCCATCAGCCCCAGCATTTT

V: TRBV12-5
J: TRBJ1-3
size: -
D: TRBD1
CDR3: CASATGVGNTIYF
DNA: TGTGCTAGTGCCACAGGGGTTGGAAACACCATATATTTT

V: TRBV5-8
J: TRBJ2-3
size: once
D: TRBD2
CDR3: CASSLGYTSGSSNTQYF
DNA: TGTGCCAGCAGCTTGGGTTATACTAGCGGGAGTTCCAATACGCAGTATTTT

V: TRBV5-4
J: TRBJ2-1
size: -
D: TRBD2
CDR3: CASSLTSGAYNEQFF
DNA: TGTGCCAGCAGCTTGACTAGCGGGGCCTACAATGAGCAGTTCTTC

V: TRBV4-3
J: TRBJ2-2
size: -
D: -
CDR3: CASSQEPGLNTGELFF
DNA: TGCGCCAGCAGCCAAGAGCCGGGCCTTAACACCGGGGAGCTGTTTTTT

V: TRBV7-6
J: TRBJ2-7
size: -
D: -
CDR3: CASSLDLESYEQYF
DNA: TGTGCCAGCAGCTTAGATTTGGAGTCCTACGAGCAGTACTTC

V: TRBV15
J: TRBJ1-3
size: -
D: -
CDR3: CATSRDGAARVSGNTIYF
DNA: TGTGCCACCAGCAGAGATGGCGCAGCGCGTGTCTCTGGAAACACCATATATTTT